The source of this TCR beta chain is a study of TIL therapy for anti-PD-1-resistant metastatic lung cancer. The libraries were made with immunoSEQ v3. Generated by immunoSEQ multiplex PCR, the TCRdb table keeps only in-frame clones and is missing some. The sample contains 45,000 to 50,000 clones, about two thirds of which appear only once. This CDR3 contains 14 residues. Germline loops: CDR1 MNHNS, CDR2 SASEGT. J was trimmed by 2 bases and V by 8 bases; bases with no gene match: 5. Time point specified: pre-treatment sample, taken before nivolumab and TIL therapy. The tumor samples were excised metastases, mostly pleural nodules or supraclavicular lymph nodes.

The clonotype comes from a person aged 25 to 85 with non-small cell lung cancer. The sample was tumor tissue, taken at baseline. The chain uses TRBV6-1 and TRBJ2-7; 11 bases are shared with TRBD2. The CDR3 nucleotides read TGTGCCAGCGCCGGTAGCGGGGGGGCCTACGAGCAGTACTTC. Translation gives CASAGSGGAYEQYF.